This is a list of T cell receptor beta chains from one sample in a study of blood T cell repertoires in COVID-19. Data came from immunoSEQ multiplex PCR; TCRdb stores just in-frame clones and leaves some out. In the table there are 100,000 to 140,000 clones, about 89% of which are singletons. Sequencing was performed on peripheral blood. The receptors were gathered from a woman in her 30s with acute or convalescent COVID-19. CDR3s include the opening cysteine and the closing phenylalanine or tryptophan. The D gene is left open where the match is weak. The listing skips clone size in some rows; elsewhere it reads once, few, many or a size class.

TGCGCCAGCAGCTTTTCAGGGGGAGACTATGGCTACACCTTC CASSFSGGDYGYTF TRBJ1-2 once TRBV5-1 TRBD1
TGTGCCAGCAGCCCTCCGGGACTAGCGACCTACGAGCAGTACTTC CASSPPGLATYEQYF TRBJ2-7 - TRBV3-1/TRBV3-2 TRBD2
TGTGCCAGCAGCCGGACAGGGAGCACAGATACGCAGTATTTT CASSRTGSTDTQYF TRBJ2-3 - TRBV11-2 TRBD1
TGTGCCAGTAGTATAGGGGGCCCTGGAAACACCATATATTTT CASSIGGPGNTIYF TRBJ1-3 once TRBV19 -
TGTGCCAGCAGCTCCGCCCCAGGTATCGTCTACGAGCAGTACTTC CASSSAPGIVYEQYF TRBJ2-7 once TRBV11-2 -
TGTGCCAGCTCACCGACAGCTTCCGAAGCTTTCTTT CASSPTASEAFF TRBJ1-1 - TRBV18 -
TGTGCCAGCAGTTACTCGGACAGGACTGAAGCTTTCTTT CASSYSDRTEAFF TRBJ1-1 few TRBV6-2/TRBV6-3 TRBD1
TGTGCCAGCAGAAGGGGACAAGCCTACGAGCAGTACTTC CASRRGQAYEQYF TRBJ2-7 - TRBV27 -
TGTGCCAGCAGCCCGACAGGGGGGAACTATGGCTACACCTTC CASSPTGGNYGYTF TRBJ1-2 - TRBV3-1/TRBV3-2 TRBD1
TGTGCCATCAGTGGATCAGGGGGGTCACCCCTCCACTTT CAISGSGGSPLHF TRBJ1-6 - TRBV10-3 TRBD1
TGCGCCAGCAGCCCGTTCTCTGGAAACACCATATATTTT CASSPFSGNTIYF TRBJ1-3 - TRBV4-1 -
TGTGCCAGCAGTTCCCAGGGGATTGGCTACACCTTC CASSSQGIGYTF TRBJ1-2 - TRBV12-3/TRBV12-4 -
TGTGCCAGCAGCTTCTGGCAGGGGCCGCGAAAACTGTTTTTT CASSFWQGPRKLFF TRBJ1-4 - TRBV5-6 -
TGTGCCAGCAGCAAAGCGGCGGGGGCCGGTTACAATGAGCAGTTCTTC CASSKAAGAGYNEQFF TRBJ2-1 - TRBV6-4 -
TGCAGCGTGCAGCAGGTTGCCGGCGAGCAGTACTTC CSVQQVAGEQYF TRBJ2-7 - TRBV29-1 -
TGTGCCAGCAGCCCAAGTCCGCGGACAGGGGATGAAAAACTGTTTTTT CASSPSPRTGDEKLFF TRBJ1-4 few TRBV3-1/TRBV3-2 TRBD1
TGTGCCAGCAGCCTATTAGCGGGGGGACCCTACAATGAGCAGTTCTTC CASSLLAGGPYNEQFF TRBJ2-1 once TRBV9 TRBD2
TGTGCCAGCCTCGACTCTCCATCTAATGAAAAACTGTTTTTT CASLDSPSNEKLFF TRBJ1-4 - TRBV28 -
TGTGCCAGCAGCTACCGCGGCTGGGGGGACGAGCAGTTCTTC CASSYRGWGDEQFF TRBJ2-1 - TRBV7-3 -
TGCGCCAGCAGCGTCCGAGAGACCCAGTACTTC CASSVRETQYF TRBJ2-5 - TRBV5-1 -
TGTGCCAGCAGGGCGGGTCAAGAGACCCAGTACTTC CASRAGQETQYF TRBJ2-5 - TRBV28 -
TGTGCCAGCAGCCAAGTTCGTACTGAAGCTTTCTTT CASSQVRTEAFF TRBJ1-1 - TRBV14 -
TGTGCCAGCAGCCCGTTAACAGGGGGGCATTCACCCCTCCACTTT CASSPLTGGHSPLHF TRBJ1-6 - TRBV14 TRBD1
TGTGCCAGGGAGGCGGGCATCAACTATGGCTACACCTTC CAREAGINYGYTF TRBJ1-2 - TRBV2 -
TGTGCCAGCAGCTTGACCTCTCGGAGTCCCCAGCATTTT CASSLTSRSPQHF TRBJ1-5 - TRBV5-8 -
TGTGCCAGCACTTTCTCCCCCGGGACAGATGGCTACACCTTC CASTFSPGTDGYTF TRBJ1-2 few TRBV9 TRBD1
TGTGCCAGCAGCCCGCAGACGGCGGTGAGCTCCTACAATGAGCAGTTCTTC CASSPQTAVSSYNEQFF TRBJ2-1 once TRBV7-6 -
TGTGCCAGCAGCTCCCCCCTGGAAAAACCCCTAGAGGGGTACTTC CASSSPLEKPLEGYF TRBJ2-7 - TRBV11-2 -
TGCGCCAGCAGCGCCGGGGACAGCCGAGGGACCCAGTACTTC CASSAGDSRGTQYF TRBJ2-5 - TRBV5-1 TRBD1
TGCGCCAGCAGCCAAGATTGGAGGACGGCCCCGAATCTAAACACTGAAGCTTTCTTT CASSQDWRTAPNLNTEAFF TRBJ1-1 - TRBV4-3 -
TGCGCCAGCACCCCCAGGGGGCTCACAGATACGCAGTATTTT CASTPRGLTDTQYF TRBJ2-3 few TRBV10-2 TRBD1
TGTGCCAGCAGTTTGGGGACAGGGAATTCACCCCTCCACTTT CASSLGTGNSPLHF TRBJ1-6 - TRBV28 TRBD1
TGTGCCAGCAGCTTAGGGCCCCTGTCGGAAGCGGGACCCTACGAGCAGTACTTC CASSLGPLSEAGPYEQYF TRBJ2-7 - TRBV7-9 TRBD2
TGTGCCAGCAGTGAATTCTTAAATTCACCCCTCCACTTT CASSEFLNSPLHF TRBJ1-6 - TRBV6-1 -
TGCAGCGTGAAAAGCGGGTCGGATAATTATGGGCAGTTCTTC CSVKSGSDNYGQFF TRBJ2-1 - TRBV29-1 -
TGTGCCGCCGGACTAGCGGGAGGGAAAGAGACCCAGTACTTC CAAGLAGGKETQYF TRBJ2-5 - TRBV10-3 TRBD2
TGTGCCAGCAGCCAAGGCTTCAGTACTGAAGCTTTCTTT CASSQGFSTEAFF TRBJ1-1 - TRBV3-1/TRBV3-2 -
TGTGCCAGCAGCCGCCCGGACAGGGGGCATCAGCCCCAGCATTTT CASSRPDRGHQPQHF TRBJ1-5 - TRBV28 TRBD1
TGTGCCAGCAGCTTAGCAGGGGATAATGAAAAACTGTTTTTT CASSLAGDNEKLFF TRBJ1-4 - TRBV11-1 -
TGTGCCAGCAGTTTATCGGTTTACACTGAAGCTTTCTTT CASSLSVYTEAFF TRBJ1-1 once TRBV28 -
TGCGCCAGCAGCCAAGACAGGGATTTGAACACTGAAGCTTTCTTT CASSQDRDLNTEAFF TRBJ1-1 - TRBV4-1 -
TGTGCCAGCAGCCTGACCACAGGGGCTGGAAACACCATATATTTT CASSLTTGAGNTIYF TRBJ1-3 - TRBV3-1/TRBV3-2 TRBD1
TGTGCCAGTAGGGGGACTCGAGGGGGACAGGCGAATGAAAAACTGTTTTTT CASRGTRGGQANEKLFF TRBJ1-4 - TRBV19 TRBD1
TGTGCCAGCAGTCCGGGGAGTGTCTATGGCTACACCTTC CASSPGSVYGYTF TRBJ1-2 once TRBV28 -
TGTGCCAGCAGCTCCTCCGGGACAGGGTCAGAGACCCAGTACTTC CASSSSGTGSETQYF TRBJ2-5 once TRBV7-9 TRBD1
TGTGCCAGCAGTGATTGGGCACGAGTGAACACTGAAGCTTTCTTT CASSDWARVNTEAFF TRBJ1-1 few TRBV6-1 -
TGTGCCAGCAGCCCAAGTGGGGAGTCACCCCTCCACTTT CASSPSGESPLHF TRBJ1-6 - TRBV7-9 -
TGTGCCAGCAGCCAACAGTTTACCTACGAGCAGTACTTC CASSQQFTYEQYF TRBJ2-7 - TRBV5-4 -
TGTGCCAGCAGCTTCCGGGACAGGTGGGAGACCCAGTACTTC CASSFRDRWETQYF TRBJ2-5 - TRBV5-5 TRBD1
TGTGCCAGCAGGGTAGCGGGAGAGAGCACCGGGGAGCTGTTTTTT CASRVAGESTGELFF TRBJ2-2 - TRBV3-1/TRBV3-2 TRBD2
TGTGCCAGCACTCCGACTAGCGGGGGTTCGGTTGAGCAGTTCTTC CASTPTSGGSVEQFF TRBJ2-1 - TRBV6-4 TRBD2
TGTGCCAGCAGCGGTCCCCGGACAGGGTCCACCGGGGAGCTGTTTTTT CASSGPRTGSTGELFF TRBJ2-2 - TRBV9 TRBD1
TGTGCCAGCAGCACCCAACCTCAGGGGGCGACTGAAGCTTTCTTT CASSTQPQGATEAFF TRBJ1-1 - TRBV13 TRBD1
TGTGCCAGCAGCCAAGAATTAGTTTACTCTGGAAACACCATATATTTT CASSQELVYSGNTIYF TRBJ1-3 - TRBV4-2 -
TGTGCCAGCTCCCTCGGGACTCTCAGCACAGATACGCAGTATTTT CASSLGTLSTDTQYF TRBJ2-3 - TRBV18 -
TGTGCCAGTAGCCCGGGTTTATCTGGAAACACCATATATTTT CASSPGLSGNTIYF TRBJ1-3 - TRBV19 -
TGTGCCAGCAGCAGCAGGACTAGCGGGAGGGCCAGCTCCTACGAGCAGTACTTC CASSSRTSGRASSYEQYF TRBJ2-7 few TRBV21-1 -